The rows below give T cell receptor beta chains drawn from one sample of a study of graft-versus-host responses after intestinal transplantation. Profiled with immunoSEQ multiplex PCR; TCRdb holds only in-frame clones, not every one. The sample has fewer than 120,000 clones, 85% to 95% seen once. The antigens these receptors bind are not known. Specimen: unstimulated CD8+ T cells sorted from spleen or lymph node cells, collected before intestinal transplant. The origin of the receptors is a human donor who received an intestinal transplant. CDR3s include the opening cysteine and the closing phenylalanine or tryptophan. Fields, in order: V gene, D gene, clone size, J gene, CDR3 DNA, CDR3 protein. The D gene is left open where the match is weak. Clone size, where shown, is once, few, many, or a class for clones that have expanded.

>TRBV4-1|NA|NA|TRBJ2-2
TGCGCCAGCAGCCAAACTTCTACAGGGATCGGGGAGCTGTTTTTT
CASSQTSTGIGELFF
>TRBV28|NA|NA|TRBJ1-5
TGTGCCAGCAGCCCCCGGGCTTTTTATAGCAATCAGCCCCAGCATTTT
CASSPRAFYSNQPQHF
>TRBV30|TRBD1|once|TRBJ2-7
TGTGCCTGGACCCCAGGGGGTGTTAACGAGCAGTACTTC
CAWTPGGVNEQYF
>TRBV5-6|NA|NA|TRBJ2-2
TGTGCCAGCAGCTTGTTGGGCACCGGGGAGCTGTTTTTT
CASSLLGTGELFF
>TRBV6-5|TRBD2|NA|TRBJ2-3
TGTGCCAGCGGGAGGGTTTCAGGTCATACGCAGTATTTT
CASGRVSGHTQYF
>TRBV4-2|TRBD2|NA|TRBJ2-1
TGTGCCAGCAGCCAAGGATTACTAGCGGGACGCAAGCAGTTCTTC
CASSQGLLAGRKQFF
>TRBV4-1|TRBD1|NA|TRBJ1-4
TGCGCCAGCAGCCAAGGACAGGGGGATGAAAAACTGTTTTTT
CASSQGQGDEKLFF
>TRBV7-3|NA|NA|TRBJ2-7
TGTGCCAGCAGCTTAAGACCGGGAAGCTACGAGCAGTACTTC
CASSLRPGSYEQYF
>TRBV28|TRBD1|once|TRBJ2-7
TGTGCCAGCAGTCCGATGGGACAGTTCTACGAGCAGTACTTC
CASSPMGQFYEQYF
>TRBV5-1|NA|NA|TRBJ2-2
TGCGCCAGCAGCCCCCGATATACCGAATTTCCCGGGGAGCTGTTTTTT
CASSPRYTEFPGELFF
>TRBV9|NA|NA|TRBJ2-7
TGTGCCAGCAGTGAGGGAATGGGCGAGCAGTACTTC
CASSEGMGEQYF
>TRBV5-4|TRBD1|NA|TRBJ1-2
TGTGCCAGCAGCTCATTAGGACAGGGGGTAAACTATGGCTACACCTTC
CASSSLGQGVNYGYTF
>TRBV11-2|NA|NA|TRBJ1-5
TGTGCCAGCAGCCCCCCGGGCGGGCAGCCCCAGCATTTT
CASSPPGGQPQHF
>TRBV5-6|TRBD1|once|TRBJ2-1
TGTGCCAGCAGCCCCGGGGACAGGGGGCCCTACAATGAGCAGTTCTTC
CASSPGDRGPYNEQFF
>TRBV5-6|TRBD2|NA|TRBJ2-1
TGTGCCAGCAGCTTTGGACTAGCGGGAGGCAATGAGCAGTTCTTC
CASSFGLAGGNEQFF
>TRBV28|NA|NA|TRBJ2-3
TGTGCCAGCAGTTTGGGCGGCCCCACAGATACGCAGTATTTT
CASSLGGPTDTQYF
>TRBV7-9|NA|NA|TRBJ1-1
TGTGCCAGCAGCTCCGGGACGGCGAACACTGAAGCTTTCTTT
CASSSGTANTEAFF
>TRBV2|NA|NA|TRBJ2-5
TGTGCCAGCATCCGACAGGATAGGTGGGAGACCCAGTACTTC
CASIRQDRWETQYF
>TRBV9|TRBD2|NA|TRBJ2-5
TGTGCCAGCAGCCCCCGAGGTCGAGCGGGAGGGCGGCAAGAGACCCAGTACTTC
CASSPRGRAGGRQETQYF
>TRBV2|NA|once|TRBJ2-1
TGTGCCAGCCAAGGAGTCTGGGAGCAGTTCTTC
CASQGVWEQFF
>TRBV7-3|TRBD2|few|TRBJ2-3
TGTGCCAGCAGCTTAAATGCGGGAGGGCCGGGAGATACGCAGTATTTT
CASSLNAGGPGDTQYF
>TRBV29-1|NA|NA|TRBJ1-2
TGCAGCGTCCAAGCGACAGGCCTATTTTATGGCTACACCTTC
CSVQATGLFYGYTF
>TRBV11-2|TRBD2|once|TRBJ2-3
TGTGCCAGCAGCTTAGGGCGGGAGTGGGGCACAGATACGCAGTATTTT
CASSLGREWGTDTQYF
>TRBV4-1|NA|NA|TRBJ2-3
TGCGCCAGCAGCCAAGATTTTCTAGAGGGCACAGATACGCAGTATTTT
CASSQDFLEGTDTQYF
>TRBV5-4|NA|NA|TRBJ1-5
TGTGCCAGCAGCTATCTCGGAGGTAGCGCCCAGCATTTT
CASSYLGGSAQHF
>TRBV10-3|NA|NA|TRBJ2-1
TGTGCCATTAGGGCAGGTCGGGGCTACAATGAGCAGTTCTTC
CAIRAGRGYNEQFF
>TRBV28|TRBD2|NA|TRBJ2-2
TGTGCCAGCAGTTTCAGCGGGGCGAACACCGGGGAGCTGTTTTTT
CASSFSGANTGELFF
>TRBV13|TRBD1|NA|TRBJ1-1
TGTGCCAGCAGCTCGAGAAGACAGGGGATAACTGAAGCTTTCTTT
CASSSRRQGITEAFF
>TRBV29-1|TRBD1|NA|TRBJ2-2
TGCAGCGTGGCGGGACAGGGCGCCGGGGAGCTGTTTTTT
CSVAGQGAGELFF
>TRBV5-6|TRBD1|few|TRBJ2-7
TGTGCCAGCAGCCGAGGGACAGGCGGACCCCTCCGATCCTTC
CASSRGTGGPLRSF
>TRBV27|NA|NA|TRBJ1-1
TGTGCCAGCATACCCTACGGGCAGCTTAACACTGAAGCTTTCTTT
CASIPYGQLNTEAFF
>TRBV9|TRBD2|NA|TRBJ2-1
TGTGCCAGCAGCGCTTGGACTAGCGGGAGGGCTGGTGAGCAGTTCTTC
CASSAWTSGRAGEQFF
>TRBV7-8|NA|NA|TRBJ2-1
TGTGCCAGCAGCTTATATGGTAGGGCCCTCTACAATGAGCAGTTCTTC
CASSLYGRALYNEQFF
>TRBV4-1|TRBD2|once|TRBJ2-3
TGCGCCAGCAGCACGCGACTAGCGGGTACAGATACGCAGTATTTT
CASSTRLAGTDTQYF
>TRBV27|NA|once|TRBJ2-7
TGTGCCAGCAGTTTAGGCCAGTCCTACGAGCAGTACTTC
CASSLGQSYEQYF
>TRBV11-1|TRBD2|NA|TRBJ2-7
TGTGCCAGCAGCTCGCGCGAGGGCGGGAGAGGGTACGAGCAGTACTTC
CASSSREGGRGYEQYF
>TRBV27|TRBD1|NA|TRBJ2-6
TGTGCCAGCAGTTTGAACAGGGGGCTAAGTGGGGCCAACGTCCTGACTTTC
CASSLNRGLSGANVLTF
>TRBV13|NA|NA|TRBJ2-2
TGTGCCAGCAGCTCGGAGCGGGGCAGGGGAAGCGCCGGGGAGCTGTTTTTT
CASSSERGRGSAGELFF
>TRBV11-1|TRBD2|NA|TRBJ2-7
TGTGCCAGCAAGGGACTAGCGGGAGTTAACGAGCAGTACTTC
CASKGLAGVNEQYF
>TRBV4-1|NA|once|TRBJ2-1
TGCGCCAGCAGCCTATTTCGGGGCGGCAATGAGCAGTTCTTC
CASSLFRGGNEQFF
>TRBV19|NA|NA|TRBJ1-1
TGTGCCAGTAGTATAGAACAGGGCACTGAAGCTTTCTTT
CASSIEQGTEAFF
>TRBV27|TRBD2|NA|TRBJ2-2
TGTGCCAGCGGAGAAAGCGGGAGCACCGGGGAGCTGTTTTTT
CASGESGSTGELFF